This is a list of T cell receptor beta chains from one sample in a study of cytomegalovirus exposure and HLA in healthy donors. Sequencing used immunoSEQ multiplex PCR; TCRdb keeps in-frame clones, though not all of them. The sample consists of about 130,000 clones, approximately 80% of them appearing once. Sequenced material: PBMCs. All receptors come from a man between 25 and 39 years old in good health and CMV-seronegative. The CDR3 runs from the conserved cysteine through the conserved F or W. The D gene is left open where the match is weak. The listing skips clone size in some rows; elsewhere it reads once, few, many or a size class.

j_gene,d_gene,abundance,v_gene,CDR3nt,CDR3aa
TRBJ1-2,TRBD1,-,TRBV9,TGTGCCAGCAGCGTAGGTGGGACAGGGGGCAAGTATGGCTACACCTTC,CASSVGGTGGKYGYTF
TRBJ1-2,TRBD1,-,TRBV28,TGTGCCAGCAGCGGACAGGGACGCTTTTATGGCTACACCTTC,CASSGQGRFYGYTF
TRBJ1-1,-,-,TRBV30,TGTGCCTGGAGTGTAAGAGGGCCGGTGGCTTTCTTT,CAWSVRGPVAFF
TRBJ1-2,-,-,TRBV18,TGTGCCAGCTCAAACAGTACAGGGACGCCCTATGGCTACACCTTC,CASSNSTGTPYGYTF
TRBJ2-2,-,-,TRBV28,TGTGCCAGCAGTTTACAGGGTTCGAACACCGGGGAGCTGTTTTTT,CASSLQGSNTGELFF
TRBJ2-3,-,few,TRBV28,TGTGCCAGCAGTCAGGGTGCAGATACGCAGTATTTT,CASSQGADTQYF
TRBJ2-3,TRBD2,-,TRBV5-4,TGTGCCAGCAGCGTAGGTTTGTTTAGCGGGAGTTCAGATACGCAGTATTTT,CASSVGLFSGSSDTQYF
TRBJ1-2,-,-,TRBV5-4,TGTGCCAGCACAACCGCGACATCTAACTATGGCTACACCTTC,CASTTATSNYGYTF
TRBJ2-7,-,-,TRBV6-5,TGTGCCAGCAGTTACTCGGGAAGCGGACCCTACGAGCAGTACTTC,CASSYSGSGPYEQYF
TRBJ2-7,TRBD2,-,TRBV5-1,TGCGCCAGCAGCTTGGAACTAGCGGGAGGGGACTACGAGCAGTACTTC,CASSLELAGGDYEQYF
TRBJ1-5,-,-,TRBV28,TGTGCCAGCAGTATCGTGGCGGGGAGCAATCAGCCCCAGCATTTT,CASSIVAGSNQPQHF
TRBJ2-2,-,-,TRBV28,TGTGCCAGCAGTCCTTGGGGGGACCGACACACCGGGGAGCTGTTTTTT,CASSPWGDRHTGELFF
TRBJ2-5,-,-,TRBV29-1,TGCAGCGCGGAACGACAAGCCAAAGAGACCCAGTACTTC,CSAERQAKETQYF
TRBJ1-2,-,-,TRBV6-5,TGTGCCAGCAGTTACTTAGGGGTCTATGGCTACACCTTC,CASSYLGVYGYTF
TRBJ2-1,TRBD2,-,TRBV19,TGTGCCAGTAGTCGGCGGGAGGGCCTCTACAATGAGCAGTTCTTC,CASSRREGLYNEQFF
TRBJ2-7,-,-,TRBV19,TGTGCCACATACGGGGAAGTCCCCTACGAGCAGTACTTC,CATYGEVPYEQYF
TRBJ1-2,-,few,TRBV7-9,TGTGCCAGCAGCTTAAGTCTAGCCGATAACTATGGCTACACCTTC,CASSLSLADNYGYTF
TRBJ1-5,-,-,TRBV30,TGTGCCTGGAGTGATGCAGGGCAGCCCCAGCATTTT,CAWSDAGQPQHF
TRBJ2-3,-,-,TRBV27,TGTGCCAGCAGCCGAGACTGGGGGGCAGATACGCAGTATTTT,CASSRDWGADTQYF
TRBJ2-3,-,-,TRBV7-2,TGTGCCAGCAGCCCATGGGGGGCAGATACGCAGTATTTT,CASSPWGADTQYF
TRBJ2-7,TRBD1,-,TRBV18,TGTGCCAGCTCCCGGGACAGGGGGCCCCTTTCCGAGCAGTACTTC,CASSRDRGPLSEQYF
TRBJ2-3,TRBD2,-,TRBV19,TGTGCCAGTAGTACCCGACTAGCGGGGCTGGATACGCAGTATTTT,CASSTRLAGLDTQYF
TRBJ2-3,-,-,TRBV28,TGTGCCACCCGGGATCTGGATTCGGGCACAGATACGCAGTATTTT,CATRDLDSGTDTQYF
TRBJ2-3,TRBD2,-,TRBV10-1,TGCGCCAGCAGTGAGGGGACTAGCGGCACAGATACGCAGTATTTT,CASSEGTSGTDTQYF
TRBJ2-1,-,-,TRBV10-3,TGTGCCATCAGTGAGAATCGGGACATATTTTACAATGAGCAGTTCTTC,CAISENRDIFYNEQFF
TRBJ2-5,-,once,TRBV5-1,TGCGCCAGCAGCTTGGCCGGGAAGCAAGAGACCCAGTACTTC,CASSLAGKQETQYF
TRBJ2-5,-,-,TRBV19,TGTGCCAGTAGTATGTCGCAGGGGATCCAAGAGACCCAGTACTTC,CASSMSQGIQETQYF
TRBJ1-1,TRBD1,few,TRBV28,TGTGCCAGCAGTTTCTCGTACAGGGGAAGGACTGAAGCTTTCTTT,CASSFSYRGRTEAFF
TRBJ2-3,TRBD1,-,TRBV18,TGTGCCAGCTCACCGATACAGGGGGGCACAGATACGCAGTATTTT,CASSPIQGGTDTQYF
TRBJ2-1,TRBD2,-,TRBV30,TGTGCCTGGAGTACCGGGTCTAGCGGGAGCCATGAGCAGTTCTTC,CAWSTGSSGSHEQFF
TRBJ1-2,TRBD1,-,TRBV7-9,TGTGCCAGCAGCTTGGAGGGACAGGGGAGTTATGGCTACACCTTC,CASSLEGQGSYGYTF
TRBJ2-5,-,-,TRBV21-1,TGTGCCAGCAGCAAAGATTCGGGAGGGAAACAAGAGACCCAGTACTTC,CASSKDSGGKQETQYF
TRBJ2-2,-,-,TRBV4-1,TGCGCCAGCAGCGACACAGGAGACAACACCGGGGAGCTGTTTTTT,CASSDTGDNTGELFF
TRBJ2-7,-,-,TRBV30,TGTGCCGGGAGAGGGGTTTTCTCCTACGAGCAGTACTTC,CAGRGVFSYEQYF
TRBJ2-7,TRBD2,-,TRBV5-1,TGCGCCAGCAGCTCAACTAGCGGCGTTACCTACGAGCAGTACTTC,CASSSTSGVTYEQYF
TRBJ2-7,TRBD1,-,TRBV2,TGTGCCAGCACCAGGGGGACAGGGGGCCCGATGGGCGAGCAGTACTTC,CASTRGTGGPMGEQYF
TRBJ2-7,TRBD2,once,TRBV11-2,TGTGCCAGCAGCTTCGGACTAGCGGGTCGATACCACGAGCAGTACTTC,CASSFGLAGRYHEQYF
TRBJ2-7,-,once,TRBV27,TGTGCCAGCAGGTTCAGGGGTGGTAGGGAGCAGTACTTC,CASRFRGGREQYF
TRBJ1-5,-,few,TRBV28,TGTGCCAGTGCAACCGCTTTTCATACGGGCAATCAGCCCCAGCATTTT,CASATAFHTGNQPQHF
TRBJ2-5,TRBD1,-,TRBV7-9,TGTGCCAGCAGCCGAGGACAGGGCAAAGAGACCCAGTACTTC,CASSRGQGKETQYF
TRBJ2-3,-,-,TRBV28,TGTGCCAGCAATTCCGGAGGGGACACAGATACGCAGTATTTT,CASNSGGDTDTQYF
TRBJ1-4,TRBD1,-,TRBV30,TGTGCCTGCAACAGGGGAGGAGAAAAACTGTTTTTT,CACNRGGEKLFF
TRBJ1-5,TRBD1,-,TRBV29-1,TGCAGCGTAGGCCAGGGGGTGGATCAGCCCCAGCATTTT,CSVGQGVDQPQHF
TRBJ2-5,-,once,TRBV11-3,TGTGCCAGCAGCTTAGACCCGTCGGGAGAGACCCAGTACTTC,CASSLDPSGETQYF
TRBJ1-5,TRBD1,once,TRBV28,TGTGCCAGCAGTTTGACAGGGGGCAATCAGCCCCAGCATTTT,CASSLTGGNQPQHF
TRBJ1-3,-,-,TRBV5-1,TGCGCCAGCAGCTCGGACACCTACTCTGGAAACACCATATATTTT,CASSSDTYSGNTIYF
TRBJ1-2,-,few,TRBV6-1,TGTGCCAGCAGTGAACAGTGGCAGGTTAACTATGGCTACACCTTC,CASSEQWQVNYGYTF
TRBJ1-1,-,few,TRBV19,TGTGCGTGCAACAGGCGCCAGAACACTGAAGCTTTCTTT,CACNRRQNTEAFF
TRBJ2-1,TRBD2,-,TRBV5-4,TGTGCCAGCAGCCGAAAGATCCGGACTAGCGGGAGGGATGAGCAGTTCTTC,CASSRKIRTSGRDEQFF
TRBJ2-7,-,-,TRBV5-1,TGCGCCAGCAGCTTCGCGGGCCCTTTCTACGAGCAGTACTTC,CASSFAGPFYEQYF
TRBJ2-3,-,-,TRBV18,TGTGCCAGCTCCCCTTCGGGTGGAGAAGATACGCAGTATTTT,CASSPSGGEDTQYF
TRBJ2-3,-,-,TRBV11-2,TGTGCCAGCAGTTCGCCCAACTTCCCACTCACAGATACGCAGTATTTT,CASSSPNFPLTDTQYF
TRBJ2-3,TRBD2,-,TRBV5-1,TGCGCCAGCAGCCTAGCGGGAGGACCAGATACGCAGTATTTT,CASSLAGGPDTQYF
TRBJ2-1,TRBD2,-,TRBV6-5,TGTGCCAGCGCTCCCGGGACTAGTCGATCCCATGAGCAGTTCTTC,CASAPGTSRSHEQFF